This is a list of T cell receptor beta chains from one sample in a study of blood T cell repertoires in COVID-19. The assay was immunoSEQ multiplex PCR, and TCRdb's table has in-frame clones only and misses some. Among about 300,000 clones, around 90% were seen once, and the ten largest hold roughly 5%. Source material: PBMCs or T cells enriched from blood (not recorded which). Receptor source: a man in his 60s who had recovered from COVID-19. The CDR3 runs from the conserved cysteine through the conserved F or W. A D gene is named only where the DNA matches it firmly. Only part of the rows carry a size: once, few, many, or a class if the clone is expanded.

TRBJ1-3	TRBV27	-	-	CASMSSGNTIYF	TGTGCCAGTATGTCCTCTGGAAACACCATATATTTT
TRBJ1-2	TRBV6-5	-	TRBD1	CASSYGTANGYTF	TGTGCCAGCAGTTACGGGACAGCTAATGGCTACACCTTC
TRBJ1-2	TRBV7-9	-	TRBD1	CASSRTGLNYGYTF	TGTGCCAGCAGCCGGACAGGACTTAACTATGGCTACACCTTC
TRBJ2-1	TRBV9	-	TRBD2	CASSATSGYNEQFF	TGTGCCAGCAGCGCGACTAGCGGATACAATGAGCAGTTCTTC
TRBJ2-1	TRBV6-6	few	TRBD2	CASSYSTGLETFF	TGTGCCAGCAGTTACTCCACTGGACTAGAAACGTTCTTC
TRBJ2-5	TRBV7-7	-	-	CASSLGLQAQETQYF	TGTGCTAGCAGCTTAGGATTGCAGGCCCAAGAGACCCAGTACTTC
TRBJ2-1	TRBV6-5	few	TRBD1	CASRFTGGYNEQFF	TGTGCCAGCAGATTCACAGGGGGCTACAATGAGCAGTTCTTC
TRBJ2-2	TRBV9	-	TRBD2	CASSVDGRAAGELFF	TGTGCCAGCAGCGTAGACGGGAGGGCAGCCGGGGAGCTGTTTTTT
TRBJ1-1	TRBV28	-	TRBD1	CASSSQGARTEAFF	TGTGCCAGCAGTTCACAGGGGGCGCGAACTGAAGCTTTCTTT
TRBJ1-3	TRBV13	-	-	CASSRERGAFENTIYF	TGTGCCAGCAGCCGGGAGCGGGGCGCGTTCGAAAACACCATATATTTT
TRBJ1-2	TRBV5-1	-	-	CASSALTANYGYTF	TGCGCCAGCAGCGCCCTGACAGCCAACTATGGCTACACCTTC
TRBJ2-5	TRBV5-4	-	-	CASSTGQLQETQYF	TGTGCCAGCAGCACCGGACAGCTACAAGAGACCCAGTACTTC
TRBJ1-5	TRBV11-2	-	TRBD1	CAFRQGLVNQPQHF	TGTGCCTTTAGACAGGGGCTTGTAAATCAGCCCCAGCATTTT
TRBJ2-7	TRBV7-9	-	-	CASSFTPSYEQYF	TGTGCCAGCAGCTTCACTCCCTCCTACGAGCAGTACTTC
TRBJ1-4	TRBV5-1	-	-	CASSLSQTNEKLFF	TGCGCCAGCAGCTTGTCCCAGACTAATGAAAAACTGTTTTTT
TRBJ1-2	TRBV6-4	-	TRBD1	CASSDYDRGNYGYTF	TGTGCCAGCAGTGACTACGACAGGGGGAACTATGGCTACACCTTC
TRBJ1-4	TRBV18	-	TRBD1	CASRTGLSEKLFF	TGTGCCAGCCGGACAGGGCTAAGTGAAAAACTGTTTTTT
TRBJ2-3	TRBV5-5	-	TRBD1	CASRRSTGTGLADTQYF	TGTGCCAGCAGAAGGAGTACCGGGACAGGGTTAGCAGATACGCAGTATTTT
TRBJ1-5	TRBV5-5	-	TRBD1	CASSSGQGVSHNQPQHF	TGTGCCAGCAGCTCGGGACAGGGGGTTAGTCACAATCAGCCCCAGCATTTT
TRBJ2-2	TRBV7-2	-	-	CASSLAGRGTTTGELFF	TGTGCCAGCAGCTTAGCAGGGAGGGGGACCACCACCGGGGAGCTGTTTTTT
TRBJ1-2	TRBV19	once	-	CASSIDPGGHVGGYTF	TGTGCCAGTAGTATAGATCCCGGCGGACACGTGGGAGGCTACACCTTC
TRBJ1-2	TRBV24-1	-	TRBD1	CATGTGANYGYTF	TGTGCCACCGGGACAGGGGCTAACTATGGCTACACCTTC
TRBJ1-2	TRBV19	once	TRBD1	CASSPTRGQGRNYGYTF	TGTGCCAGTAGTCCTACGCGTGGACAGGGTCGAAACTATGGCTACACCTTC
TRBJ2-3	TRBV9	-	-	CASSARESTSTDTQYF	TGTGCCAGCAGCGCGAGGGAGAGCACTAGCACAGATACGCAGTATTTT
TRBJ1-4	TRBV7-2	-	TRBD1	CASSRDSTNEKLFF	TGTGCCAGCAGCCGGGACAGCACTAATGAAAAACTGTTTTTT
TRBJ1-1	TRBV4-1	-	-	CASSQPRMNTEAFF	TGCGCCAGCAGCCAACCGAGAATGAACACTGAAGCTTTCTTT
TRBJ2-4	TRBV24-1	-	-	CATSEEPGLTAKNIQYF	TGTGCCACCAGTGAGGAACCGGGACTGACTGCCAAAAACATTCAGTACTTC
TRBJ1-4	TRBV28	-	-	CASSPDEKLFF	TGTGCCAGCAGTCCCGATGAAAAACTGTTTTTT
TRBJ2-3	TRBV2	once	-	CASSYLYTDTQYF	TGTGCCAGCAGCTACCTATACACAGATACGCAGTATTTT
TRBJ2-3	TRBV28	-	-	CASMDSTTDTQYF	TGTGCCAGCATGGACTCCACCACAGATACGCAGTATTTT
TRBJ1-2	TRBV24-1	-	-	CATSDLGRGGYTF	TGTGCCACCAGTGATTTGGGAAGAGGGGGCTACACCTTC
TRBJ1-1	TRBV18	-	-	CASSADTNTEAFF	TGTGCCAGCTCAGCGGACACGAACACTGAAGCTTTCTTT
TRBJ2-7	TRBV2	many	-	CASSEQLAPSYEQYF	TGTGCCAGCAGTGAACAGCTAGCGCCGTCCTACGAGCAGTACTTC
TRBJ1-1	TRBV7-2	-	-	CASSLVRGRAEAFF	TGTGCCAGCAGCTTAGTAAGGGGAAGGGCTGAAGCTTTCTTT
TRBJ1-1	TRBV28	-	-	CASTPNRYDFLGEAFF	TGTGCCAGCACCCCAAACAGGTACGATTTCCTGGGTGAAGCTTTCTTT
TRBJ1-5	TRBV5-6	-	-	CASSPGRGQPQHF	TGTGCCAGCAGCCCGGGTAGGGGTCAGCCCCAGCATTTT
TRBJ1-6	TRBV12-3/TRBV12-4	-	TRBD1	CASNQGGNSPLHF	TGTGCCAGCAATCAAGGGGGCAATTCACCCCTCCACTTT
TRBJ2-1	TRBV19	-	-	CASSIAEYNEQFF	TGTGCCAGTAGTATAGCTGAGTACAATGAGCAGTTCTTC
TRBJ2-4	TRBV2	-	TRBD2	CASSEGGYIQYF	TGTGCCAGCAGTGAGGGGGGGTACATTCAGTACTTC
TRBJ1-1	TRBV6-5	-	TRBD1	CASSPYRGTEAFF	TGTGCCAGCAGTCCTTACAGGGGCACTGAAGCTTTCTTT